This T cell receptor (beta chain) was sequenced during a study of blood T cell repertoires in COVID-19. Overall study: COVID-19 samples collected from the United States, Italy and Spain covered acute and convalescent phases. Sources were T cells, B-cell-depleted T cells, or PBMCs; the material itself was cDNA or gDNA.

This clone has ten or more counts. Between the trimmed V and J ends, which lost 8 bases and 4 bases, there was a span of 17 bases. Germline assignment: CDR1 SQVTM and CDR2 ANQGSEA. This CDR3 contains 14 residues. Participant-reported clinical history was the basis for cohort assignment. Libraries were prepared by immunoSEQ multiplex PCR; TCRdb keeps only in-frame clonotypes and omits some of them. Of under 300,000 clones listed, about nine tenths are singletons. The sample taken for sequencing was PBMCs or T cells enriched from blood (not recorded which). This chain uses TRBV29-1 with TRBJ1-4; possible D gene TRBD1, 5 bases. The source is a woman in her sixties who had recovered from COVID-19. CDR3 loop: CSWDSGGVNEKLFF. CDR3 coding DNA: TGCAGCTGGGATTCGGGGGGAGTTAATGAAAAACTGTTTTTT.